A selection of T cell receptor beta chains follows, all from one sample in a study of graft-versus-host responses after intestinal transplantation. TCRdb's copy holds only in-frame clones and misses some; the assay was immunoSEQ multiplex PCR. The sample holds about 54,000 clones; about 90% are singletons and the top ten take roughly 6%. The input for sequencing was PBMCs, taken roughly 680 days after intestinal transplant. The receptor source for this set is a human patient who received an intestinal transplant, so some T cells may come from the graft donor. Each CDR3 is given with its conserved first and last residue. A D gene is named only where the DNA matches it firmly. For some rows the clone size is stated as once, few or many, or as a class when expanded; others skip it.

abundance: .; j_gene: TRBJ2-3; v_gene: TRBV1; d_gene: .; CDR3nt: TGCACCAGCAGCCAAGCTGAGACTAGCGGGAGCACAGATACGCAGTATTTT; CDR3aa: CTSSQAETSGSTDTQYF
abundance: .; j_gene: TRBJ1-4; v_gene: TRBV7-9; d_gene: .; CDR3nt: TGTGCCAGCAGCCCAAGGGAGGTTAATGATGAAAAACTGTTTTTT; CDR3aa: CASSPREVNDEKLFF
abundance: few; j_gene: TRBJ1-6; v_gene: TRBV6-5; d_gene: TRBD1; CDR3nt: TGTGCCAGCAGGGACAGGGATAATTCACCCCTCCACTTT; CDR3aa: CASRDRDNSPLHF
abundance: .; j_gene: TRBJ1-2; v_gene: TRBV9; d_gene: .; CDR3nt: TGTGCCAGCAGCTTCGGGGGATTGCCTTATGCTATCGCCTTC; CDR3aa: CASSFGGLPYAIAF
abundance: .; j_gene: TRBJ1-5; v_gene: TRBV10-3; d_gene: TRBD1; CDR3nt: TGTGCCATCAGCCGTCTCCGGGACAGGGACTCAGGCAATCAGCCCCAGCATTTT; CDR3aa: CAISRLRDRDSGNQPQHF
abundance: .; j_gene: TRBJ2-2; v_gene: TRBV19; d_gene: .; CDR3nt: TGTGCCAGTAGTATTAACAGCGGGGAGCTGTTTTTT; CDR3aa: CASSINSGELFF
abundance: once; j_gene: TRBJ1-1; v_gene: TRBV14; d_gene: TRBD1; CDR3nt: TGTGCCAGCAGCCGAGACAGGGGGGGCACTGAAGCTTTCTTT; CDR3aa: CASSRDRGGTEAFF
abundance: .; j_gene: TRBJ2-7; v_gene: TRBV5-5; d_gene: TRBD1; CDR3nt: TGTGCCAGCAGCTCCCAACACATGGGGACAGGGATGAACGAGCAGTACTTC; CDR3aa: CASSSQHMGTGMNEQYF
abundance: .; j_gene: TRBJ2-2; v_gene: TRBV19; d_gene: .; CDR3nt: TGTGCCAGTAGTATAGCGAACACCGGGGAGCTGTTTTTT; CDR3aa: CASSIANTGELFF
abundance: .; j_gene: TRBJ2-5; v_gene: TRBV18; d_gene: .; CDR3nt: TGTGCCAGCTCCTCCCGTGCCCAAGAGACCCAGTACTTC; CDR3aa: CASSSRAQETQYF
abundance: .; j_gene: TRBJ1-1; v_gene: TRBV6-6; d_gene: .; CDR3nt: TGTGCCAGCAGTTACTCGATCAGTGGGACTTTCGAAGCTTTCTTT; CDR3aa: CASSYSISGTFEAFF
abundance: .; j_gene: TRBJ2-1; v_gene: TRBV10-1; d_gene: .; CDR3nt: TGCGCCAGCCCGAGGCGGGCAGGGGATAGGAATGAGCAGTTCTTC; CDR3aa: CASPRRAGDRNEQFF
abundance: once; j_gene: TRBJ1-1; v_gene: TRBV6-1; d_gene: .; CDR3nt: TGTGCCAGCAGTGAAGCTCGGCCCTACACTGAAGCTTTCTTT; CDR3aa: CASSEARPYTEAFF
abundance: few; j_gene: TRBJ1-1; v_gene: TRBV19; d_gene: .; CDR3nt: TGTGCCAGTAGAGAAGGGGGGAAATTAGCTTTCTTT; CDR3aa: CASREGGKLAFF
abundance: .; j_gene: TRBJ1-1; v_gene: TRBV2; d_gene: .; CDR3nt: TGTGCCAGCAGTGGTAGGGACGGTACGAACACTGAAGCTTTCTTT; CDR3aa: CASSGRDGTNTEAFF
abundance: .; j_gene: TRBJ1-2; v_gene: TRBV18; d_gene: .; CDR3nt: TGTGCCAGCTCACCACGAGGGGTTGGCTACACCTTC; CDR3aa: CASSPRGVGYTF
abundance: .; j_gene: TRBJ2-3; v_gene: TRBV13; d_gene: TRBD2; CDR3nt: TGTGCCAGCAGCACCTCTGGCGGGGGGTCCCTACACACAGATACGCAGTATTTT; CDR3aa: CASSTSGGGSLHTDTQYF
abundance: once; j_gene: TRBJ2-7; v_gene: TRBV20-1; d_gene: .; CDR3nt: TGCAGTGCGGAACAGCAGGGCGAGCAGTACTTC; CDR3aa: CSAEQQGEQYF
abundance: .; j_gene: TRBJ2-7; v_gene: TRBV7-9; d_gene: TRBD2; CDR3nt: TGTGCCAGCAGCCCTCGCCGGGAGGACGAGCAGTACTTC; CDR3aa: CASSPRREDEQYF
abundance: .; j_gene: TRBJ2-2; v_gene: TRBV5-8; d_gene: .; CDR3nt: TGTGCCAGCAGCGCCGGACAGACAACGAACACCGGGGAGCTGTTTTTT; CDR3aa: CASSAGQTTNTGELFF
abundance: .; j_gene: TRBJ2-3; v_gene: TRBV19; d_gene: TRBD1; CDR3nt: TGTGCCAGTAGTATACAGACAGGGGTAGATACGCAGTATTTT; CDR3aa: CASSIQTGVDTQYF
abundance: .; j_gene: TRBJ1-1; v_gene: TRBV19; d_gene: TRBD1; CDR3nt: TGTGCCAGTAGGGGGACAGTGATTGAAGCTTTCTTT; CDR3aa: CASRGTVIEAFF
abundance: .; j_gene: TRBJ1-1; v_gene: TRBV28; d_gene: TRBD1; CDR3nt: TGTGCCAGCACCAAGACAGGGTGGACTGAAGCTTTCTTT; CDR3aa: CASTKTGWTEAFF
abundance: .; j_gene: TRBJ2-4; v_gene: TRBV7-8; d_gene: .; CDR3nt: TGTGCCAGCAGCTTATCCGGTCAACTAGCCAAAAACATTCAGTACTTC; CDR3aa: CASSLSGQLAKNIQYF
abundance: .; j_gene: TRBJ2-1; v_gene: TRBV15; d_gene: TRBD1; CDR3nt: TGTGCCACCAGCAGAGGGACAGGGGGCTACAATGAGCAGTTCTTC; CDR3aa: CATSRGTGGYNEQFF
abundance: once; j_gene: TRBJ2-7; v_gene: TRBV7-9; d_gene: TRBD1; CDR3nt: TGTGCCAGCAGCTTGGCCGGGACAGTCGAGCAGTACTTC; CDR3aa: CASSLAGTVEQYF
abundance: .; j_gene: TRBJ2-5; v_gene: TRBV7-7; d_gene: .; CDR3nt: TGTGCCAGCAGCTTCTGTATGCGGGACCAAGAGACCCAGTACTTC; CDR3aa: CASSFCMRDQETQYF
abundance: .; j_gene: TRBJ2-2; v_gene: TRBV30; d_gene: .; CDR3nt: TGTGCCTGGACATTATACCAATCGGAGCTGTTTTTT; CDR3aa: CAWTLYQSELFF
abundance: .; j_gene: TRBJ2-7; v_gene: TRBV5-1; d_gene: .; CDR3nt: TGCGCCAGCAGCTTGTATGGCCCCGATAAAGACTACGAGCAGTACTTC; CDR3aa: CASSLYGPDKDYEQYF